The 29 T cell receptor beta chains presented below share a single source sample, sequenced in a study of beta chain features in type 1 diabetes. The study's findings and limits: Across all four CD4+ subsets, people with type 1 diabetes showed modestly shorter TCRB CDR3s.

Isolated RNA was reverse transcribed in full, so expressed TCRB transcripts were sequenced. Sequencing was performed with immunoSEQ multiplex PCR; in TCRdb, only in-frame clones are kept and a portion is missing. Of hundreds of thousands of clones listed, over 13% are singletons. For these TCRs, the target antigens are not known. The sample was naive CD4+ T cells from blood. These receptors all stem from a man in his late teens or twenties with type 1 diabetes.

This clone has more than one count but fewer than ten. This chain links TRBV5-1 with TRBJ2-5; 9 positions agree with TRBD1. The germline CDR1 and CDR2 sequences are SGHRS and YFSETQ. After removal of 4 bases from V and 5 bases from J, the junction contained 9 bases not matched to a gene. The CDR3 totals 15 residues. CDR3 nucleotides: TGCGCCAGCAGCCTGACAGGGGGTGGATTGGAGACCCAGTACTTC. Translated: CASSLTGGGLETQYF.

V gene TRBV6-1 combines with J gene TRBJ1-2; a weak D match, TRBD1 (5 bases). Per germline, CDR1 MNHNS and CDR2 SASEGT. Trimming stripped 5 bases from V and 2 bases from J, with 15 bases between. The CDR3 is made up of 15 amino acids. CDR3 DNA: TGTGCCAGCAGTTTCGACAGACCCGAGAACTATGGCTACACCTTC. Translating it yields CASSFDRPENYGYTF.

This clone appeared a few times. The chain is built from TRBV4-3 and TRBJ2-3; no clear D. Looked up from germline, CDR1 is LGHNA and CDR2 is YSLEER. Trimming shortened V by 1 base and J by 1 base, and 9 bases separated the two germline ends. The CDR3 loop spans 15 amino acids. The CDR3 reads CASSQGVARTDTQYF. In DNA form, the CDR3 reads TGCGCCAGCAGCCAAGGGGTAGCACGCACAGATACGCAGTATTTT.

DNA of the CDR3: TGCGCCAGCAGCCAAGGCGGCAACTACGAGCAGTACTTC. Protein product: CASSQGGNYEQYF. The J gene is TRBJ2-7, the V gene TRBV4-1; D remains unclear. This CDR3 comprises 13 residues. Germline V gene sequence: CDR1 MGHRA, CDR2 YSYEKL. V shed 1 base and J shed 3 bases, with 7 bases lying between them.

In its sample, this clone was seen a few times. V is TRBV29-1 and J is TRBJ2-7; no definite D call. Germline-derived CDR1 and CDR2 are SQVTM and ANQGSEA. Between the trimmed V and J ends, which lost 7 bases and 4 bases, there was a span of 20 bases. This CDR3 is 14 amino acids long. CDR3 in amino acids: CSATKADHSYEQYF. The CDR3 coding sequence is TGCAGCGCCACAAAAGCAGACCACAGTTACGAGCAGTACTTC.

DNA for the CDR3: TGCAGCGTTGTTCGCTACACCGGGGAGCTGTTTTTT. This encodes CSVVRYTGELFF. V usage is TRBV29-1 and J usage is TRBJ2-2, with D unresolved. The germline V gene has CDR1 SQVTM and CDR2 ANQGSEA. CDR3 length equals 12 residues. Trimming took 4 bases from V and 3 from J, leaving 6 bases between them.

The V and J genes are TRBV28 and TRBJ1-2, with 11 bases identical to TRBD1. Germline CDR1 and CDR2: MDHEN and SYDVKM. There are 16 residues in the CDR3. Trimming took 5 bases from V and 3 from J; bases not matched to a gene: 8. The CDR3 coding sequence is TGTGCCAGCAGTCCCCACGGACAGGGGGCCTACTATGGCTACACCTTC. This gives the protein CASSPHGQGAYYGYTF.

The chain uses TRBV2 and TRBJ1-2, with TRBD1 matching over 7 bases. Germline V gene sequence: CDR1 SNHLY, CDR2 FYNNEI. The CDR3 contains 12 residues. Trimming took 7 bases from V and 8 from J; bases not matched to a gene: 7. The CDR3 DNA sequence: TGTGCCAGCATTAGACAGGGAGAAGGCTACACCTTC. Its translation is CASIRQGEGYTF.

This clone was picked up a small number of times. The genes are TRBV25-1 and TRBJ2-2; 9 nucleotides agree with TRBD2. The germline V gene has CDR1 MGHDK and CDR2 SYGVNS. V gave up 2 bases and J gave up 5 bases; unmatched junction bases: 3. The CDR3 length is 15 residues. The CDR3 sequence is CASSENSGRTGELFF. CDR3 sequence (DNA): TGTGCCAGCAGTGAAAACAGCGGGAGGACCGGGGAGCTGTTTTTT.

The V and J genes are TRBV29-1 and TRBJ2-3; 9 bases map to TRBD1. J was trimmed by 6 bases and V by 1 base; bases with no gene match: 2. The CDR3 extends over 13 amino acids. Looked up from germline, CDR1 is SQVTM and CDR2 is ANQGSEA. CDR3 protein: CSVEAQGADTQYF. The CDR3 DNA is TGCAGCGTTGAAGCACAGGGGGCGGATACGCAGTATTTT.

In its sample, this clone was seen a few times. The chain links TRBV9 to TRBJ1-3; possible D gene TRBD1, 5 bases. Trimming left V 3 bases short and J 4 bases short, with 8 bases between. The length of the CDR3 is 13 residues. CDR1 SGDLS and CDR2 YYNGEE come from the germline V gene. This CDR3 is CASSAGLGNTIYF. The CDR3 region has the DNA TGTGCCAGCAGCGCAGGGTTGGGAAACACCATATATTTT.

V usage is TRBV29-1 and J usage is TRBJ2-5, with a weak D call TRBD2 (6 bases). CDR3 size: 13 residues. Germline V gene data show CDR1 as SQVTM and CDR2 as ANQGSEA. Trimming removed 7 bases at V and 2 bases at J, with 14 bases between. The chain's CDR3 is CSGGVAAQETQYF. DNA for the CDR3: TGCAGCGGGGGGGTAGCTGCACAAGAGACCCAGTACTTC.

This clone has only a few counts. The V gene is TRBV30, the J gene TRBJ1-5; 7 bases are a match to TRBD1. V lost 1 base and J lost 7; bases outside the gene matches: 1. The CDR3 has 12 residues. The germline V gene has CDR1 GTSNPN and CDR2 SVGIG (reference sequence). In DNA form, the CDR3 reads TGTGCCTGGAGTGAGGGGGCACAGCCCCAGCATTTT. Its protein is CAWSEGAQPQHF.

Details on this clone: Different DNA sequences within this sample yield the same CDR3. The rearrangement joins TRBV7-2 to TRBJ2-3, with D hard to call. Germline CDR1 and CDR2: SGHTA and FQGNSA. The ends were cut back, 2 bases at V and 6 bases at J, with 3 bases in the middle. The CDR3 is 11 amino acids. For the CDR3, the DNA is TGTGCCAGCAGCTTAAAGGATACGCAGTATTTT. This gives the protein CASSLKDTQYF.

The chain has TRBV9 and TRBJ1-2; 7 positions match TRBD1. This CDR3 comprises 13 residues. Germline V lookup: CDR1 SGDLS, CDR2 YYNGEE. Losses at the gene ends were 6 bases for V and 4 bases for J; bases not matched to a gene: 6. The CDR3 DNA follows: TGTGCCAGCATCGGGACAGCAAGCTATGGCTACACCTTC. This codes for CASIGTASYGYTF.

This clone was counted only a few times. This chain joins TRBV7-9 and TRBJ2-5; 7 bases align to TRBD2. The CDR3 length is 14 residues. Unmatched junction bases numbered 5, after V lost 5 bases and J lost 2 bases. Germline loops: CDR1 SEHNR, CDR2 FQNEAQ (reference sequence). CDR3: CASSLGTIQETQYF. DNA for the CDR3: TGTGCCAGCAGCCTCGGGACTATTCAAGAGACCCAGTACTTC.

With regard to this clone: Other DNA sequences in the sample encode the same CDR3. V gene TRBV6-1 combines with J gene TRBJ2-7, with D unresolved. Germline V gives CDR1 MNHNS, CDR2 SASEGT. The CDR3 length is 13 residues. V gave up 9 bases and J gave up 3 bases, with 15 bases separating them. CDR3 DNA: TGTGCCAGTAAACCGGGCCCGGGCTACGAGCAGTACTTC. Translating gives CASKPGPGYEQYF.

This chain connects TRBV5-1 to TRBJ2-1; TRBD2 matches 9 bases. CDR1 is SGHRS, CDR2 YFSETQ, per germline. The ends lost 6 bases at V and 3 bases at J; junction bases unmatched: 1. The CDR3 loop spans 13 amino acids. The CDR3: CASKREDYNEQFF. The CDR3 coding sequence is TGCGCCAGCAAGCGGGAGGACTACAATGAGCAGTTCTTC.

The chain uses TRBV7-6 and TRBJ2-4, with 14 bases that match TRBD2. The CDR3 extends over 18 amino acids. Germline V lookup: CDR1 SGHVS, CDR2 FNYEAQ. With V trimmed by 5 bases and J by 0 bases, 6 bases remained unmatched. CDR3 sequence (DNA): TGTGCCAGCAGCAGAGGGGGACTAGCGGGGGTAGCCAAAAACATTCAGTACTTC. Encoded protein: CASSRGGLAGVAKNIQYF.

The V gene is TRBV2, the J gene TRBJ2-7; D unclear. CDR1 and CDR2 from the germline V gene are SNHLY and FYNNEI. This CDR3 contains 11 residues. V shed 6 bases and J shed 7 bases, with 10 bases lying between them. CDR3 region: CASSPRSEQYF. The CDR3 DNA reads TGTGCCAGCAGCCCCAGGTCAGAGCAGTACTTC.

The chain couples TRBV11-2 to TRBJ2-2, with 7 bases matching TRBD2. This CDR3 comprises 19 residues. CDR1 and CDR2 from the germline V gene are SGHAT and FQNNGV. V shed 6 bases and J 3 bases; nucleotides not matched to a gene: 19. The CDR3 spells CASRERGLRRSGYTGELFF. Here the CDR3 DNA reads TGTGCCAGCAGGGAGCGGGGTCTTCGGCGGAGTGGCTACACCGGGGAGCTGTTTTTT.

In DNA, the CDR3 is TGCGCCAGCTGCCCAAACGAAGGGGGGCCCTGCTACGAGCAGTACTTC. Translation gives CASCPNEGGPCYEQYF. This chain links TRBV5-1 with TRBJ2-7; D tentatively fits TRBD1 or TRBD2 (6 bases each). CDR1 and CDR2 from the germline V gene are SGHRS and YFSETQ. CDR3 length: 16 residues. The V end was cut by 7 bases, the J end by 3 bases, with 23 bases between.

CDR3: CASSQTSATQYF. CDR3 bases: TGTGCCAGCAGCCAAACTAGCGCTACGCAGTATTTT. The chain recombines TRBV7-9 with TRBJ2-3; 7 nucleotides agree with TRBD2. The length of the CDR3 is 12 residues. V lost 5 bases, J lost 8 bases, and 4 bases stayed unmatched. Germline CDR1 and CDR2: SEHNR and FQNEAQ (reference sequence).

V and J are TRBV5-1 and TRBJ2-3, with TRBD2 matching over 10 bases. This CDR3 has 16 residues. Germline V gene data show CDR1 as SGHRS and CDR2 as YFSETQ. The trim removed 3 bases at V and 4 bases at J, leaving 8 bases unmatched. The CDR3 DNA reads as TGCGCCAGCAGCTACCGACTAGCGGGCAATCCAGATACGCAGTATTTT. Its translation is CASSYRLAGNPDTQYF. The complete variable domain, with remaining parts taken from reference TRBV5-1 and TRBJ2-3, reads KAGVTQTPRYLIKTRGQQVTLSCSPISGHRSVSWYQQTPGQGLQFLFEYFSETQRNKGNFPGRFSGRQFSNSRSEMNVSTLELGDSALYLCASSYRLAGNPDTQYFGPGTRLTVL.

The sample holds a few counts of this clone. The chain joins TRBV25-1 to TRBJ2-1, with 10 bases identical to TRBD2. The CDR3 length is 15 residues. V was clipped by 4 bases and J by 2 bases; unmatched bases: 2. The V gene's germline CDR1 is MGHDK and CDR2 SYGVNS. CDR3 region: CASSAAGGPYNEQFF. The DNA for the CDR3 is TGTGCCAGCAGTGCAGCGGGAGGGCCCTACAATGAGCAGTTCTTC.

The chain links TRBV5-1 to TRBJ2-5; the D call may be TRBD1 or TRBD2 (5 bases each). CDR1 is SGHRS, CDR2 YFSETQ, per germline. CDR3 length: 14 amino acids. Trimming took 3 bases from V and 7 from J, leaving 16 bases between them. CDR3 region: CASSSGPQRGTQYF. CDR3 in DNA: TGCGCCAGCAGCTCGGGACCTCAACGAGGGACCCAGTACTTC. The entire variable domain, with the rest obtained from reference TRBV5-1 and TRBJ2-5, is as follows: KAGVTQTPRYLIKTRGQQVTLSCSPISGHRSVSWYQQTPGQGLQFLFEYFSETQRNKGNFPGRFSGRQFSNSRSEMNVSTLELGDSALYLCASSSGPQRGTQYFGPGTRLLVL.

The rearrangement uses TRBV14 and TRBJ2-5; 10 bases are a match to TRBD1. The V and J ends lost 4 bases and 3 bases, in that order; junction bases with no gene match: 2. The CDR3 covers 14 residues. Germline-derived CDR1 and CDR2 are SGHDN and FVKESK. The CDR3: CASSLGQGEETQYF. CDR3 nucleotides: TGTGCCAGCAGCCTTGGACAGGGGGAAGAGACCCAGTACTTC.

The chain employs TRBV14 and TRBJ1-2; D not resolved. Germline-derived CDR1 and CDR2 are SGHDN and FVKESK. V dropped 1 base and J dropped 8 bases, with 11 bases sitting between them. The CDR3 sequence is 13 residues long. The chain's CDR3 is CASSQASPGGYTF. Written as DNA, the CDR3 is TGTGCCAGCAGCCAAGCATCTCCCGGGGGCTACACCTTC.

The chain joins TRBV12-5 to TRBJ2-3, with unresolved D. The V end was cut by 1 base, the J end by 1 base, with 3 bases between. Germline values: CDR1 LGHNT, CDR2 FRNRAP. CDR3 length equals 13 residues. In nucleotides, the CDR3 is TGTGCTAGTGGTTTGGGGGGCACAGATACGCAGTATTTT. Translated: CASGLGGTDTQYF.